The 10 T cell receptor beta chains below were found in one sample sequenced in a study of human T cells and chemical hapten exposure. TCRdb analysed the 5' RACE reads with MiXCR anew, one entry per CDR3 protein. The table lists more than 140,000 distinct CDR3 sequences, about 4% of them singletons. Someone pulled total RNA out of unfractionated whole blood. These receptors originate from a female donor in good health.

This clonotype was recorded many times. The V gene is TRBV7-9, the J gene TRBJ2-2; maybe TRBD1 (5 bases). The CDR3 sequence is 12 residues long. The germline V gene has CDR1 SEHNR and CDR2 FQNEAQ (reference sequence). Trimming took 7 bases from V and 7 from J, leaving 10 bases between them. CDR3 DNA: TGTGCCAGCAAGGGGCAGGGCGGGGAGCTGTTTTTT. Its protein is CASKGQGGELFF.

This clonotype was seen a few times. The chain is built from TRBV12-3 or TRBV12-4 and TRBJ2-5; D unclear. The CDR3 is made up of 12 amino acids. Trimming shortened V by 1 base and J by 1 base, and 1 base separated the two germline ends. The CDR3 nucleotides read TGTGCCAGCAGTTTAGTCCAAGAGACCCAGTACTTC. Translated, it gives CASSLVQETQYF.

In this sample, this clonotype turned up a few times. The chain recombines TRBV19 with TRBJ2-7; possibly TRBD1 for D (5 bases). The CDR3 length is 14 residues. Between the trimmed V and J ends, which lost 6 bases and 4 bases, there was a span of 16 bases. The V gene's germline CDR1 is LNHDA and CDR2 SQIVND (reference sequence). CDR3 sequence (DNA): TGTGCCAGTAGCCCGTTGAACAGGCATTACGAGCAGTACTTC. Encoded protein: CASSPLNRHYEQYF.

This clonotype was observed many times. The rearrangement joins TRBV7-3 to TRBJ2-1; a weak D match, TRBD2 (5 bases). The length of the CDR3 is 14 residues. The V end was cut by 0 bases, the J end by 8 bases, with 11 bases between. CDR1 is SGHTA and CDR2 is FQGTGA in the germline V gene. The CDR3 protein is CASSLTGRAYEQFF. The CDR3 DNA reads TGTGCCAGCAGCTTAACAGGGCGGGCGTATGAGCAGTTCTTC.

This clonotype was recorded many times. The chain is built from TRBV12-3 or TRBV12-4 and TRBJ2-2, with TRBD2 matching 8 bases. This CDR3 region has 15 residues. Unmatched junction bases numbered 2, after V lost 5 bases and J lost 0 bases. In nucleotides, the CDR3 is TGTGCCAGCAGTCGGGGACTAGCGAACACCGGGGAGCTGTTTTTT. Translation: CASSRGLANTGELFF.

The table lists this clonotype with many counts. The chain carries TRBV4-3 and TRBJ1-1, with D maybe TRBD1 (5 bases). The CDR3 is 15 residues long. V was shortened by 4 bases and J by 0 bases, with 12 bases between the two germline ends. Germline-derived CDR1 and CDR2 are LGHNA and YSLEER. CDR3 residues: CASSPGGGVNTEAFF. Written as DNA, the CDR3 is TGCGCCAGCAGCCCAGGCGGGGGGGTGAACACTGAAGCTTTCTTT.

This clonotype came up many times. The chain carries TRBV12-3 or TRBV12-4 and TRBJ1-2, with D possibly TRBD1 on 5 matching bases. This CDR3 region has 12 residues. Trimming took 6 bases from V and 3 from J, leaving 8 bases between them. CDR3 in amino acids: CASSPGDYGYTF. The DNA of the CDR3 is TGTGCCAGCAGCCCGGGGGACTATGGCTACACCTTC.

In its sample, this clonotype was seen a few times. The chain is built from TRBV6-6 and TRBJ2-2; TRBD1 is a possible D gene (6 bases). V dropped 5 bases and J dropped 6 bases, with 16 bases sitting between them. This CDR3 has 15 residues. CDR1 and CDR2 (germline): MNHNY, SVGAGI (reference sequence). The CDR3 loop reads CASSKPGQQSGELFF. For the CDR3, the DNA is TGTGCCAGCAGTAAACCTGGACAGCAATCCGGGGAGCTGTTTTTT.

This clonotype was seen at least ten times. The rearrangement joins TRBV28 to TRBJ2-5; D may be TRBD1 or TRBD2 (5 bases each). The germline V gene has CDR1 MDHEN and CDR2 SYDVKM. V dropped 5 bases and J dropped 5 bases, with 18 bases sitting between them. The CDR3 is 15 residues long. For the CDR3, the DNA is TGTGCCAGCAGTCCCCTACCCCCCGAGGGGGAGACCCAGTACTTC. Its protein is CASSPLPPEGETQYF.

This clonotype was counted ten times or more. The chain carries TRBV2 and TRBJ2-3, with TRBD2 as a possible D gene (6 bases). Trimming took 6 bases from V and 5 from J, leaving 21 bases between them. The CDR3 extends over 16 amino acids. CDR1 SNHLY and CDR2 FYNNEI come from the germline V gene. CDR3 in amino acids: CASRRRREGLIDTQYF. The CDR3 DNA sequence: TGTGCCAGCAGACGGAGGAGGGAAGGACTTATAGATACGCAGTATTTT.